The following is a T cell receptor (beta chain) sequence with its context. Its antigen is still unknown. These data belong to a study of T cell responses to AZD1222 COVID-19 vaccine. Clones were sequenced by immunoSEQ multiplex PCR, and TCRdb holds only the in-frame ones, with some missing. In the table there are roughly 100,000 clones, 90% of which are singletons. Study results and limitations: Targeting of unmutated variant regions was reportedly seen in nearly half of spike-specific TCRs. Donors skewed white British and female; clonal diversity was possibly underestimated. No repertoire was sampled before or during the peak T cell response, only after it.

The length of the CDR3 is 15 residues. With V trimmed by 3 bases and J by 1 base, 3 bases remained unmatched. Germline CDR1 reads SGHDN; CDR2 reads FVKESK. The rearrangement links TRBV14 to TRBJ1-1, with 9 positions matching TRBD1. This clonotype was sampled from an adult in good health. The sample consisted of peripheral blood, taken on day 0 of AZD1222 vaccination. The CDR3 bases are TGTGCCAGCAGCCAGAGGACAGGGGCGAACACTGAAGCTTTCTTT. This gives the protein CASSQRTGANTEAFF.